The text below deals with one T cell receptor (beta chain). The data were produced by immunoSEQ multiplex PCR, yet TCRdb's version contains in-frame clones alone and is incomplete. The table lists tens of thousands of clones, approximately 90% of them singletons, with approximately 30% in the top ten. This entry is derived from a study of T cell responses to AZD1222 COVID-19 vaccine. The specimen was peripheral blood, collected 28 days after the second AZD1222 dose. The clonotype comes from an adult who received the AZD1222 COVID-19 vaccine.

For the CDR3, the DNA is TGCGCCAGCAGCCAAGATCCGAGGGGATCGGGTTATGGCTACACCTTC. Its protein is CASSQDPRGSGYGYTF. V usage is TRBV4-1 and J usage is TRBJ1-2; TRBD1 might be the D (5 bases). CDR3 length: 16 residues. In germline, CDR1 is MGHRA, CDR2 YSYEKL. The ends were cut back, 0 bases at V and 5 bases at J, with 16 bases in the middle.